Listed here are 19 T cell receptor beta chains from one sample, sequenced in a study of blood T cell repertoires in COVID-19. Libraries were prepared by immunoSEQ multiplex PCR; TCRdb keeps only in-frame clonotypes and omits some of them. The top ten hold approximately 2.4% of the sample, which has roughly 410,000 clones, 70% to 90% seen once. The specimen was peripheral blood. The receptors shown here come from a woman aged 55 to 70 with COVID-19, enrolled during active disease.

The J gene is TRBJ2-6, the V gene TRBV7-9; no reliable D call. The CDR3 loop spans 10 amino acids. V was pared by 6 bases and J by 13 bases, with 7 bases between. In germline, CDR1 is SEHNR, CDR2 FQNEAQ (reference sequence). The CDR3 loop is CASRTRVLTF. The CDR3 DNA is TGTGCCAGCAGGACCAGGGTCCTGACTTTC.

The gene calls are TRBV9 and TRBJ1-2; the D gene is possibly TRBD1 (6 bases). Looked up from germline, CDR1 is SGDLS and CDR2 is YYNGEE. Between the trimmed V and J ends, which lost 3 bases and 5 bases, there was a span of 17 bases. The CDR3 runs to 15 residues. This CDR3 reads CASSGRDTRMYGYTF. CDR3 DNA: TGTGCCAGCAGCGGCCGGGACACCCGCATGTATGGCTACACCTTC. The full variable domain, with the rest looked up from reference TRBV9 and TRBJ1-2, is DSGVTQTPKHLITATGQRVTLRCSPRSGDLSVYWYQQSLDQGLQFLIQYYNGEERAKGNILERFSAQQFPDLHSELNLSSLELGDSALYFCASSGRDTRMYGYTFGSGTRLTVV.

The V and J genes are TRBV9 and TRBJ1-4; no firm D call. V gave up 0 bases and J gave up 0 bases, with 6 bases separating them. The CDR3 length is 15 residues. The V gene's germline CDR1 is SGDLS and CDR2 YYNGEE. CDR3 DNA sequence: TGTGCCAGCAGCGTAGGCTCAGCAACTAATGAAAAACTGTTTTTT. Amino acids: CASSVGSATNEKLFF.

The V and J genes are TRBV6-5 and TRBJ1-1; the D gene is possibly TRBD1 (6 bases). CDR3 length: 13 residues. The germline V gene has CDR1 MNHEY and CDR2 SVGAGI. The ends were cut back, 7 bases at V and 4 bases at J, with 13 bases in the middle. The CDR3 nucleotides read TGTGCCAGCACCTACAGGGTAGGCACTGAAGCTTTCTTT. This sequence encodes CASTYRVGTEAFF.

This chain connects TRBV9 to TRBJ2-2, with a weak D call TRBD1 (6 bases). Germline CDR1 reads SGDLS; CDR2 reads YYNGEE. The CDR3 consists of 16 residues. The ends were cut back, 0 bases at V and 7 bases at J, with 16 bases in the middle. This chain's CDR3 is CASSVAGTTGRGELFF. In nucleotides, the CDR3 is TGTGCCAGCAGCGTAGCGGGGACAACAGGACGCGGGGAGCTGTTTTTT.

The chain has TRBV14 and TRBJ1-1, with a weak D call TRBD1 (5 bases). This CDR3 is built from 16 residues. The V end was cut by 1 base, the J end by 1 base, with 13 bases between. CDR1 is SGHDN and CDR2 is FVKESK in the germline V gene. CDR3 loop: CASSQVGQGWNTEAFF. The CDR3 DNA sequence: TGTGCCAGCAGCCAAGTAGGTCAGGGATGGAACACTGAAGCTTTCTTT. Supplemented by reference TRBV14 and TRBJ1-1, the full variable domain reads EAGVTQFPSHSVIEKGQTVTLRCDPISGHDNLYWYRRVMGKEIKFLLHFVKESKQDESGMPNNRFLAERTGGTYSTLKVQPAELEDSGVYFCASSQVGQGWNTEAFFGQGTRLTVV.

The chain joins TRBV18 to TRBJ2-7; perhaps TRBD1 as D (6 bases). Trimming shortened V by 5 bases and J by 4 bases, and 15 bases separated the two germline ends. This CDR3 is 14 amino acids long. From germline, CDR1 is KGHSH and CDR2 LQKENI. CDR3 sequence (DNA): TGTGCCAGCTCATCGGTGGGGGCCGGATACGAGCAGTACTTC. Its translation is CASSSVGAGYEQYF.

The V and J genes are TRBV7-9 and TRBJ1-3; 9 bases fit TRBD1. The CDR3 spans 14 residues. V shed 4 bases, J shed 6 bases, and the junction held 4 bases outside the gene matches. CDR1 is SEHNR and CDR2 is FQNEAQ in the germline V gene (reference sequence). CDR3 sequence reads: CASSYRDRVNTIYF. Written as DNA, the CDR3 is TGTGCCAGCAGCTACCGGGACAGGGTAAACACCATATATTTT.

The chain joins TRBV18 to TRBJ1-1; D may be TRBD1 (5 bases). Germline-derived CDR1 and CDR2 are KGHSH and LQKENI. The CDR3 spans 13 residues. V lost 4 bases, J lost 4 bases, and 10 bases lay in between. CDR3 coding DNA: TGTGCCAGCTCACGGGGGGAGGGCACTGAAGCTTTCTTT. This codes for CASSRGEGTEAFF.

This clone was recorded a few times. The CDR3 reads CASGLALRTRRDNEQFF. CDR3 nucleotides: TGTGCTAGTGGTTTGGCCCTTCGGACACGAAGAGACAATGAGCAGTTCTTC. This chain uses TRBV12-5 with TRBJ2-1; possible D gene TRBD1, 5 bases. Germline CDR1 and CDR2: LGHNT and FRNRAP. V shed 1 base and J shed 5 bases, with 18 bases lying between them. The CDR3 runs 17 residues.

This chain connects TRBV6-5 to TRBJ1-2, with 7 bases matching TRBD1. J was trimmed by 4 bases and V by 7 bases; bases with no gene match: 9. Germline assignment: CDR1 MNHEY and CDR2 SVGAGI. This CDR3 spans 14 amino acids. The CDR3 protein is CASIRTGSTYGYTF. CDR3 DNA: TGTGCCAGCATCAGGACAGGCAGTACCTATGGCTACACCTTC.

This clone was counted a few times. CDR3 coding DNA: TGTGCCAGCAGCGGTTACAGGGGGGACGCCTATGGCTACACCTTC. Translating it yields CASSGYRGDAYGYTF. The J gene is TRBJ1-2, the V gene TRBV5-5, with 8 positions matching TRBD1. Germline CDR1 SGHKS, CDR2 YYEKEE (reference sequence). Unmatched junction bases numbered 9, after V lost 4 bases and J lost 4 bases. The CDR3 is 15 amino acids.

The chain uses TRBV7-3 and TRBJ2-3; 14 bases fit TRBD2. Trimming removed 5 bases from V and 11 bases from J; junction bases left unmatched: 12. Germline V gives CDR1 SGHTA, CDR2 FQGTGA. This CDR3 spans 16 amino acids. CDR3 protein: CASSVTSGGARVVQYF. The CDR3, as DNA: TGTGCCAGCAGCGTGACTAGCGGGGGGGCAAGAGTCGTGCAGTATTTT.

This clone appeared a single time. The CDR3 sequence is CASSRTGIDTQYF. The CDR3 DNA sequence: TGCGCCAGCAGCCGGACAGGGATAGATACGCAGTATTTT. The chain has TRBV5-1 and TRBJ2-3, with 8 bases that match TRBD1. This CDR3 is 13 amino acids long. In germline, CDR1 is SGHRS, CDR2 YFSETQ. J gave up 5 bases and V 4 bases, and 3 bases lay outside the gene matches.

J is TRBJ1-3 and V is TRBV5-1; TRBD1 might be the D (6 bases). This CDR3 contains 16 residues. Germline values: CDR1 SGHRS, CDR2 YFSETQ. The V gene lost 0 bases and the J gene lost 0 bases, with 10 bases spanning the gap. CDR3 region: CASSLAGTNSGNTIYF. CDR3 DNA: TGCGCCAGCAGCTTGGCAGGGACAAACTCTGGAAACACCATATATTTT.

The chain employs TRBV12-3 or TRBV12-4 and TRBJ2-1; D is unclear. This CDR3 has 13 residues. Trimming left V 6 bases short and J 9 bases short, with 15 bases between. The CDR3 protein is CASSPSVLVEQFF. The CDR3 DNA reads as TGTGCCAGCAGCCCATCAGTGTTGGTTGAGCAGTTCTTC.

The J gene is TRBJ2-2, the V gene TRBV2; D perhaps matches TRBD2 (6 bases). The CDR3 length is 13 residues. Trimming took off 9 bases at V and 8 bases at J, with 16 bases between the two ends. The germline V gene has CDR1 SNHLY and CDR2 FYNNEI. CDR3 region: CARRTGDKGELFF. The CDR3 nucleotides are TGTGCCAGAAGGACGGGGGATAAAGGGGAGCTGTTTTTT. The full variable domain, in which reference TRBV2 and TRBJ2-2 provide the parts outside the CDR3, is EPEVTQTPSHQVTQMGQEVILRCVPISNHLYFYWYRQILGQKVEFLVSFYNNEISEKSEIFDDQFSVERPDGSNFTLKIRSTKLEDSAMYFCARRTGDKGELFFGEGSRLTVL.

The chain recombines TRBV4-2 with TRBJ1-2; 9 bases agree with TRBD1. The germline gives CDR1 LGHNA, CDR2 YNFKEQ. V lost 0 bases, J lost 4 bases, and 9 bases stayed unmatched. The CDR3 sequence is 17 residues long. CDR3: CASSQDFVGTGTYGYTF. DNA of the CDR3: TGTGCCAGCAGCCAAGATTTCGTGGGGACAGGGACCTATGGCTACACCTTC.

This clone was observed a handful of times. This sequence joins TRBV19 and TRBJ1-5; D ambiguous. Germline CDR1 LNHDA, CDR2 SQIVND (reference sequence). V was cut by 5 bases and J by 0 bases, with 11 bases left in between. This CDR3 spans 15 amino acids. The CDR3 here is CASSYGGPSNQPQHF. CDR3 coding DNA: TGTGCCAGTAGTTATGGAGGGCCTAGCAATCAGCCCCAGCATTTT.